This T cell receptor (beta chain) was identified during a study of blood T cell repertoires in COVID-19 (dated by TCRdb to about 2020). Background on the whole study: Samples from collaborators originated in the United States, Italy and Spain and spanned both the acute and convalescent phases of COVID-19. The prospective study material was composed of cDNA or gDNA derived from T cells, B-cell-depleted T cells, or PBMCs. The dataset comprised deeply sampled blood TCRbeta repertoires from subjects exposed to, actively infected with, or recovered from COVID-19. The repertoires were made available in a free public database intended to serve as a resource for research on the immune response to SARS-CoV-2. The samples were drawn from the first 160 participants of the ongoing ImmuneRACE study and from 1,254 subjects provided by 6 global collaborators. Sample metadata almost always included a de-identified subject ID, COVID-19 status, age in years and sex. HLA class I and class II types, where available, came from metadata supplied by the sample provider rather than from assay-based typing.

The germline V gene (reference sequence) sets CDR1 to LNHNV and CDR2 to YYDKDF. From cysteine to phenylalanine, the CDR3 is 14 amino acids long. Only the CDR3 portion is preserved as DNA: 42 bases, with reading frame beginning at the first base. Trimming takes 0 bases from V and 7 bases from J, and the germline ends sit 12 bases apart. TCRbeta CDR3 regions were amplified from genomic DNA using the immunoSEQ Assay, a bias-controlled multiplex PCR. In the paper's pipeline: Within the assay, amplification of reference gene primers was used to estimate how many nucleated cells each sample contained. Sequence reads were collapsed and filtered to measure the absolute abundance of every unique TCRbeta CDR3 rearrangement. Productive Simpson clonality was computed per sample as the square root of Simpson's diversity index over productive rearrangements. TCRdb took over this immuneACCESS table, retaining in-frame rearrangements with V and J assigned. Such tables are incomplete; in checked studies, under half of the missing clones stem from an unresolved V gene, and the remainder is unexplained. That table furnishes V, J and clone size, whereas the DNA furnished D and trimming. Within this sample are under 100,000 clones, with around 80% of them counted one time only. Of the sample, less than 11% falls within the top ten clones.

The collaborating institutions used their own protocols to collect whole blood in K2EDTA tubes. For TCRbeta analysis, collaborator samples were shipped as frozen whole blood, as isolated PBMCs, or as DNA extracted from either sample type. About this clone itself: Its target antigen remains unknown. Base qualities were left out, and no much larger clone turns up one base away.

Overall study results and their limits: How much clinical and demographic metadata was included differed by source and by participant, and the metadata was provided uncurated.

The sequence links TRBV15 to TRBJ1-2, with the D gene too uncertain to name. Source material: peripheral blood. The source of this sequence is a man aged 60 to 75 with acute or convalescent COVID-19. The DNA reads as follows: TGTGCCACCAGCAGAGACGTCAGGCAGGCTGGCTACACCTTC. This translates into CATSRDVRQAGYTF.